The rows below give T cell receptor beta chains drawn from one sample of a study of blood T cell repertoires in COVID-19. The repertoire was sequenced with immunoSEQ multiplex PCR; TCRdb's copy has only in-frame clones and lacks some. This table holds tens of thousands of clones, over 80% found once. Material for sequencing was peripheral blood. Receptors originate from a woman aged 45 to 65 in a cohort sampled during active COVID-19. Each CDR3 is given with its conserved first and last residue. A D gene is named only where the DNA matches it firmly. The size of a clone is reported for some rows only, either as once, few or many, or as a class for expanded clones.

j_gene: TRBJ1-1
d_gene: .
abundance: once
v_gene: TRBV7-2
CDR3aa: CASSWTDMNTEAFF
CDR3nt: TGTGCCAGCAGCTGGACAGACATGAACACTGAAGCTTTCTTT

j_gene: TRBJ2-7
d_gene: TRBD1
abundance: .
v_gene: TRBV7-8
CDR3aa: CASSAPGTGSYEQYF
CDR3nt: TGTGCCAGCAGTGCACCCGGGACAGGGTCCTACGAGCAGTACTTC

j_gene: TRBJ1-5
d_gene: .
abundance: .
v_gene: TRBV7-3
CDR3aa: CASSLGQNQPQHF
CDR3nt: TGTGCCAGCAGCTTAGGGCAGAATCAGCCCCAGCATTTT

j_gene: TRBJ1-2
d_gene: TRBD1
abundance: .
v_gene: TRBV19
CDR3aa: CATHDNRDRALINYGYTF
CDR3nt: TGTGCCACCCATGACAACCGGGACAGGGCTCTTATTAACTATGGCTACACCTTC

j_gene: TRBJ1-5
d_gene: .
abundance: .
v_gene: TRBV19
CDR3aa: CASSGIEYNQPQHF
CDR3nt: TGTGCCAGTAGTGGTATTGAGTATAATCAGCCCCAGCATTTT

j_gene: TRBJ2-5
d_gene: TRBD2
abundance: .
v_gene: TRBV6-1
CDR3aa: CASSEEGLAMETQYF
CDR3nt: TGTGCCAGCAGTGAGGAGGGACTAGCTATGGAGACCCAGTACTTC

j_gene: TRBJ2-3
d_gene: TRBD2
abundance: .
v_gene: TRBV27
CDR3aa: CASSPLAGAADTQYF
CDR3nt: TGTGCCAGCAGTCCCCTAGCGGGAGCAGCAGATACGCAGTATTTT

j_gene: TRBJ1-2
d_gene: .
abundance: .
v_gene: TRBV6-5
CDR3aa: CASSYSAILRNYGYTF
CDR3nt: TGTGCCAGCAGTTACTCAGCCATACTTCGAAACTATGGCTACACCTTC

j_gene: TRBJ1-3
d_gene: .
abundance: .
v_gene: TRBV10-1
CDR3aa: CASSDESPGNTIYF
CDR3nt: TGCGCCAGCAGTGATGAGAGCCCTGGAAACACCATATATTTT

j_gene: TRBJ1-5
d_gene: .
abundance: .
v_gene: TRBV18
CDR3aa: CASSPGGGNQPQHF
CDR3nt: TGTGCCAGCTCACCCGGAGGGGGCAATCAGCCCCAGCATTTT

j_gene: TRBJ2-7
d_gene: TRBD1
abundance: .
v_gene: TRBV6-5
CDR3aa: CVKHHTRDRDREQYF
CDR3nt: TGTGTCAAACACCATACCCGGGACAGGGATAGAGAGCAGTACTTC

j_gene: TRBJ1-2
d_gene: TRBD1
abundance: .
v_gene: TRBV12-3/TRBV12-4
CDR3aa: CASSLAGGGGYTF
CDR3nt: TGTGCCAGCAGTTTAGCAGGGGGCGGGGGCTACACCTTC

j_gene: TRBJ1-2
d_gene: .
abundance: .
v_gene: TRBV12-3/TRBV12-4
CDR3aa: CASTKGRNYGYTF
CDR3nt: TGTGCCAGCACCAAGGGGCGGAACTATGGCTACACCTTC

j_gene: TRBJ1-4
d_gene: .
abundance: .
v_gene: TRBV2
CDR3aa: CASRLGTNSYREKLFF
CDR3nt: TGTGCCAGCAGACTCGGGACAAATTCTTATAGGGAAAAACTGTTTTTT

j_gene: TRBJ2-5
d_gene: .
abundance: .
v_gene: TRBV29-1
CDR3aa: CSVDRGRETQYF
CDR3nt: TGCAGCGTTGACCGGGGGAGAGAGACCCAGTACTTC

j_gene: TRBJ2-7
d_gene: .
abundance: .
v_gene: TRBV3-1/TRBV3-2
CDR3aa: CASSQDPGEQYF
CDR3nt: TGTGCCAGCAGCCAAGATCCGGGGGAGCAGTACTTC

j_gene: TRBJ2-7
d_gene: .
abundance: .
v_gene: TRBV21-1
CDR3aa: CASSKASRSWQAYEQYF
CDR3nt: TGTGCCAGCAGCAAAGCGTCCCGGTCCTGGCAGGCCTACGAGCAGTACTTC

j_gene: TRBJ1-1
d_gene: TRBD1
abundance: .
v_gene: TRBV5-1
CDR3aa: CASSKGQAYTEAFF
CDR3nt: TGCGCCAGCAGCAAAGGACAGGCTTACACTGAAGCTTTCTTT

j_gene: TRBJ1-2
d_gene: .
abundance: .
v_gene: TRBV7-9
CDR3aa: CASSLQANGYTF
CDR3nt: TGTGCCAGCAGCTTACAGGCGAATGGCTACACCTTC

j_gene: TRBJ2-1
d_gene: .
abundance: .
v_gene: TRBV7-3
CDR3aa: CASSLISSGLSEQFF
CDR3nt: TGTGCCAGCAGCTTAATATCCAGCGGGTTGAGTGAGCAGTTCTTC

j_gene: TRBJ2-3
d_gene: TRBD2
abundance: .
v_gene: TRBV2
CDR3aa: CASSPSGRAAADTQYF
CDR3nt: TGTGCCAGCAGTCCTAGCGGGAGGGCCGCGGCAGATACGCAGTATTTT

j_gene: TRBJ2-7
d_gene: TRBD1
abundance: .
v_gene: TRBV6-1
CDR3aa: CASSEGTPDRVHEQYF
CDR3nt: TGTGCCAGCAGTGAAGGAACACCTGACAGGGTCCACGAGCAGTACTTC

j_gene: TRBJ2-5
d_gene: TRBD1
abundance: .
v_gene: TRBV9
CDR3aa: CASSVGQGAETQYF
CDR3nt: TGTGCCAGCAGCGTAGGACAGGGGGCAGAGACCCAGTACTTC

j_gene: TRBJ2-7
d_gene: TRBD1
abundance: once
v_gene: TRBV28
CDR3aa: CASSLRVGTGNEQYF
CDR3nt: TGTGCCAGCAGTTTACGGGTGGGGACAGGGAACGAGCAGTACTTC

j_gene: TRBJ2-6
d_gene: .
abundance: .
v_gene: TRBV15
CDR3aa: CATSGTVKSGANVLTF
CDR3nt: TGTGCCACCAGCGGGACTGTAAAGTCTGGGGCCAACGTCCTGACTTTC

j_gene: TRBJ1-1
d_gene: TRBD1
abundance: .
v_gene: TRBV27
CDR3aa: CASSALQGAVSEAFF
CDR3nt: TGTGCCAGCAGTGCGTTACAGGGGGCTGTTAGCGAAGCTTTCTTT

j_gene: TRBJ1-5
d_gene: .
abundance: .
v_gene: TRBV5-4
CDR3aa: CASSSHLQGTLSNQPQHF
CDR3nt: TGTGCCAGCAGCTCCCACCTCCAGGGGACCCTTAGCAATCAGCCCCAGCATTTT

j_gene: TRBJ1-1
d_gene: .
abundance: .
v_gene: TRBV14
CDR3aa: CASLPSGNTEAFF
CDR3nt: TGTGCCAGCCTCCCGTCAGGGAACACTGAAGCTTTCTTT

j_gene: TRBJ2-5
d_gene: TRBD1
abundance: .
v_gene: TRBV9
CDR3aa: CASSSGTVRETQYF
CDR3nt: TGTGCCAGCAGCTCCGGGACAGTGAGAGAGACCCAGTACTTC

j_gene: TRBJ2-6
d_gene: .
abundance: .
v_gene: TRBV6-1
CDR3aa: CASSEVGAGANVLTF
CDR3nt: TGTGCCAGCAGTGAAGTCGGGGCTGGGGCCAACGTCCTGACTTTC

j_gene: TRBJ2-7
d_gene: TRBD2
abundance: .
v_gene: TRBV3-1/TRBV3-2
CDR3aa: CASRLTSGRTYEQYF
CDR3nt: TGTGCCAGCAGGCTTACTAGCGGGAGAACTTACGAGCAGTACTTC

j_gene: TRBJ2-1
d_gene: TRBD2
abundance: .
v_gene: TRBV27
CDR3aa: CASSFAGGSGYNEQFF
CDR3nt: TGTGCCAGCAGTTTCGCCGGCGGGAGTGGTTACAATGAGCAGTTCTTC

j_gene: TRBJ2-7
d_gene: TRBD2
abundance: .
v_gene: TRBV6-5
CDR3aa: CASKSSGVAYEQYF
CDR3nt: TGTGCCAGCAAGAGTAGCGGGGTGGCCTACGAGCAGTACTTC

j_gene: TRBJ2-7
d_gene: TRBD2
abundance: .
v_gene: TRBV5-1
CDR3aa: CASSLGGTSGGPQYF
CDR3nt: TGCGCCAGCAGCTTGGGAGGGACTAGCGGGGGGCCGCAGTACTTC

j_gene: TRBJ1-2
d_gene: .
abundance: .
v_gene: TRBV5-5
CDR3aa: CASSPGGAAHGYTF
CDR3nt: TGTGCCAGCAGTCCGGGGGGCGCAGCACATGGCTACACCTTC

j_gene: TRBJ1-2
d_gene: .
abundance: .
v_gene: TRBV20-1
CDR3aa: CSANVPSGYTF
CDR3nt: TGCAGTGCTAACGTTCCTAGTGGCTACACCTTC

j_gene: TRBJ2-1
d_gene: TRBD2
abundance: .
v_gene: TRBV29-1
CDR3aa: CSVEGWLAGEVGNNEQFF
CDR3nt: TGCAGCGTAGAGGGTTGGCTAGCGGGAGAAGTTGGGAACAATGAGCAGTTCTTC

j_gene: TRBJ2-7
d_gene: TRBD2
abundance: .
v_gene: TRBV5-4
CDR3aa: CASSRSAGDSYEQYF
CDR3nt: TGTGCCAGCAGCCGCTCCGCGGGAGACTCCTACGAGCAGTACTTC

j_gene: TRBJ2-3
d_gene: TRBD1
abundance: .
v_gene: TRBV3-1/TRBV3-2
CDR3aa: CASSPNRGDTQYF
CDR3nt: TGTGCCAGCAGCCCAAACAGGGGAGATACGCAGTATTTT

j_gene: TRBJ2-2
d_gene: .
abundance: .
v_gene: TRBV9
CDR3aa: CASSVYNPGELFF
CDR3nt: TGTGCCAGCAGCGTTTACAACCCCGGGGAGCTGTTTTTT

j_gene: TRBJ2-7
d_gene: TRBD1
abundance: .
v_gene: TRBV6-5
CDR3aa: CASSYGQGSSYEQYF
CDR3nt: TGTGCCAGCAGTTACGGACAGGGTAGCTCCTACGAGCAGTACTTC

j_gene: TRBJ1-3
d_gene: .
abundance: .
v_gene: TRBV11-2
CDR3aa: CASTTQGYSGNTIYF
CDR3nt: TGTGCCAGCACCACACAGGGTTACTCTGGAAACACCATATATTTT